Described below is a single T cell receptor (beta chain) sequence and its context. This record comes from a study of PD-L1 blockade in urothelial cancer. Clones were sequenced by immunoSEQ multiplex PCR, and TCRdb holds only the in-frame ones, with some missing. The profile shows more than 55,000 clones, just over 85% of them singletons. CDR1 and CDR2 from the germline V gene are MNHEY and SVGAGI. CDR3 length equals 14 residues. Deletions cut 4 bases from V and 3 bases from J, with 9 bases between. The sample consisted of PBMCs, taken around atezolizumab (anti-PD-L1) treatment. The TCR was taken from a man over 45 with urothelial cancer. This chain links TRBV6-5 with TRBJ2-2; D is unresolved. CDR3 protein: CASSSRFDTGELFF. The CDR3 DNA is TGTGCCAGCAGTTCGAGGTTCGACACCGGGGAGCTGTTTTTT.